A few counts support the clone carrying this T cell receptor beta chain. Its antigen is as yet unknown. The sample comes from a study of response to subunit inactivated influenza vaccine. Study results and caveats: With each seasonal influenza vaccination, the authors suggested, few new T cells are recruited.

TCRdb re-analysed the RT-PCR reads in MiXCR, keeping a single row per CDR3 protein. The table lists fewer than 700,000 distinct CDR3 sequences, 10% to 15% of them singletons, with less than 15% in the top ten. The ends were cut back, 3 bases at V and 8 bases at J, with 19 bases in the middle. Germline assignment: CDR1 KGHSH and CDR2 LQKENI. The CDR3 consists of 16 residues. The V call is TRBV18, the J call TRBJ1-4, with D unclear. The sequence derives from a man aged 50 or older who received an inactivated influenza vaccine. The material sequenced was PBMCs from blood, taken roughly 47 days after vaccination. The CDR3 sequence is CASSPGIGSLEEKLFF. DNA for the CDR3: TGTGCCAGCTCACCGGGGATCGGATCCCTGGAGGAAAAACTGTTTTTT.